A selection of T cell receptor beta chains follows, all from one sample in a study of blood T cell repertoires in COVID-19. Profiled with immunoSEQ multiplex PCR; TCRdb holds only in-frame clones, not every one. The table lists about 150,000 clones, around 80% of them singletons. Sequencing used PBMCs or T cells enriched from blood (not recorded which). All receptors come from a man aged 45-65 years who had recovered from COVID-19. The CDR3 runs from the conserved cysteine through the conserved F or W. A D gene is named only where the DNA matches it firmly. Not every row has a clone size; where given, it reads once, few, many or a size class.

>NA|TRBV2|TRBJ2-7|NA
CASSRTGTAYEQYF
TGTGCCAGCAGCCGTACAGGAACTGCCTACGAGCAGTACTTC
>NA|TRBV18|TRBJ1-6|TRBD1
CASSPGQGANSPLHF
TGTGCCAGCTCACCGGGACAGGGGGCAAATTCACCCCTCCACTTT
>NA|TRBV7-3|TRBJ2-2|NA
CASSPTSSRGNTGELFF
TGTGCCAGCAGCCCGACCTCTTCGCGGGGGAACACCGGGGAGCTGTTTTTT
>once|TRBV6-6|TRBJ1-2|TRBD1
CASSRGQGDHYGYTF
TGTGCCAGCAGTCGAGGACAGGGAGACCACTATGGCTACACCTTC
>NA|TRBV7-9|TRBJ2-6|TRBD1
CASSSGGPSSGANVLTF
TGTGCCAGCAGCTCAGGGGGCCCTTCCTCTGGGGCCAACGTCCTGACTTTC
>once|TRBV6-5|TRBJ2-4|NA
CASSYSTVTKNIQYF
TGTGCCAGCAGTTACTCGACAGTCACCAAAAACATTCAGTACTTC
>NA|TRBV11-3|TRBJ2-5|NA
CASSLDPTRGTQYF
TGTGCCAGCAGCTTAGACCCTACCCGAGGGACCCAGTACTTC
>NA|TRBV7-8|TRBJ2-3|TRBD2
CASSLIAGGTDTQYF
TGTGCCAGCAGCTTAATAGCGGGGGGCACAGATACGCAGTATTTT
>NA|TRBV29-1|TRBJ1-1|NA
CSVGRGNTEAFF
TGCAGCGTTGGGAGGGGGAACACTGAAGCTTTCTTT
>NA|TRBV7-2|TRBJ1-2|TRBD1
CASSLAGTGLNYGYTF
TGTGCCAGCAGCTTAGCAGGGACAGGCCTTAACTATGGCTACACCTTC
>NA|TRBV3-1/TRBV3-2|TRBJ2-5|TRBD2
CASSQDFSGTSGGETQYF
TGTGCCAGCAGCCAAGATTTTTCAGGGACTAGCGGGGGGGAGACCCAGTACTTC
>NA|TRBV4-1|TRBJ2-5|NA
CASSHQAPPIAETQYF
TGCGCCAGCAGCCACCAAGCACCCCCTATTGCAGAGACCCAGTACTTC
>NA|TRBV13|TRBJ1-1|NA
CASSPNPGTSSGMNTEAFF
TGTGCCAGCAGCCCAAACCCCGGGACCTCGAGCGGGATGAACACTGAAGCTTTCTTT
>NA|TRBV14|TRBJ1-1|NA
CASSRTVGDVAFF
TGTGCCAGCAGCCGCACCGTCGGGGATGTAGCTTTCTTT
>NA|TRBV5-5|TRBJ1-5|NA
CASSLVADSRMPQHF
TGTGCCAGCAGCTTGGTGGCTGACAGCCGGATGCCCCAGCATTTT
>NA|TRBV6-5|TRBJ2-7|NA
CASRSKTASVYEQYF
TGTGCCAGCAGGTCTAAGACAGCTTCTGTTTACGAGCAGTACTTC
>once|TRBV4-1|TRBJ1-1|NA
CASSQFTGANTEAFF
TGCGCCAGCAGCCAATTTACGGGTGCCAACACTGAAGCTTTCTTT
>NA|TRBV3-1/TRBV3-2|TRBJ1-2|NA
CASSRGGNYGYTF
TGTGCCAGCAGCCGCGGGGGAAACTATGGCTACACCTTC
>few|TRBV11-2|TRBJ2-1|NA
CASSMRGYNEQFF
TGTGCCAGCAGCATGCGCGGATACAATGAGCAGTTCTTC
>NA|TRBV30|TRBJ2-3|TRBD2
CAWSKRLAGGADTQYF
TGTGCCTGGAGTAAAAGGCTAGCGGGGGGCGCAGATACGCAGTATTTT
>once|TRBV18|TRBJ1-1|TRBD1
CASSWDRGFVNTEAFF
TGTGCCAGCTCATGGGACAGGGGTTTTGTCAACACTGAAGCTTTCTTT
>once|TRBV7-6|TRBJ1-4|TRBD1
CASSQSTGSNEKLFF
TGTGCCAGCAGCCAGTCGACAGGGTCAAATGAAAAACTGTTTTTT
>NA|TRBV7-8|TRBJ2-1|TRBD1
CASSLGADRGHEQFF
TGTGCCAGCAGCTTAGGGGCGGACAGGGGGCATGAGCAGTTCTTC
>NA|TRBV18|TRBJ1-2|NA
CASSPPNSYGYTF
TGTGCCAGCTCACCACCCAACAGTTATGGCTACACCTTC
>NA|TRBV13|TRBJ2-7|NA
CASSLGADTYEQYF
TGTGCCAGCAGCTTAGGGGCAGACACCTACGAGCAGTACTTC
>many|TRBV5-6|TRBJ2-2|NA
CASSSQGGWNTGELFF
TGTGCCAGCAGCTCTCAGGGAGGTTGGAACACCGGGGAGCTGTTTTTT
>NA|TRBV2|TRBJ1-2|NA
CASSVEGNGYTF
TGTGCCAGCAGTGTTGAGGGAAATGGCTACACCTTC
>NA|TRBV7-9|TRBJ1-5|NA
CASSLVVGRGFYSNQPQHF
TGTGCCAGCAGCTTAGTGGTCGGCAGGGGCTTTTATAGCAATCAGCCCCAGCATTTT
>NA|TRBV7-8|TRBJ2-5|NA
CASSPSGGQYF
TGTGCCAGCAGCCCCTCCGGGGGCCAGTACTTC
>NA|TRBV7-8|TRBJ2-7|TRBD1
CASSVTGGVYEQYF
TGTGCCAGCAGTGTGACAGGGGGTGTGTACGAGCAGTACTTC
>few|TRBV7-9|TRBJ1-2|NA
CASSSSRGNYGYTF
TGTGCCAGCAGCTCCTCCCGAGGGAACTATGGCTACACCTTC
>NA|TRBV28|TRBJ1-1|NA
CASMYSTEAFF
TGTGCCAGCATGTACAGCACTGAAGCTTTCTTT
>NA|TRBV3-1/TRBV3-2|TRBJ2-2|NA
CASSQDFRNTGELFF
TGTGCCAGCAGCCAAGACTTCAGAAACACCGGGGAGCTGTTTTTT
>few|TRBV6-5|TRBJ2-7|NA
CASSSSPSTSYEQYF
TGTGCCAGCAGTTCCTCCCCTAGCACTTCCTACGAGCAGTACTTC
>NA|TRBV19|TRBJ2-7|TRBD1
CASSIGDSTYEQYF
TGTGCCAGTAGTATAGGGGACAGCACCTACGAGCAGTACTTC
>NA|TRBV3-1/TRBV3-2|TRBJ1-2|NA
CASSQDTGTYGYTF
TGTGCCAGCAGCCAAGATACAGGGACCTATGGCTACACCTTC
>NA|TRBV7-9|TRBJ1-6|NA
CASTNYRNSYNSPLHF
TGTGCCAGCACCAATTACAGGAACTCCTATAATTCACCCCTCCACTTT
>NA|TRBV12-3/TRBV12-4|TRBJ1-1|NA
CASSLQGNTEAFF
TGTGCCAGCAGTTTACAGGGTAACACTGAAGCTTTCTTT
>NA|TRBV2|TRBJ2-1|NA
CASIATASYNEQFF
TGTGCCAGCATCGCTACCGCGTCCTACAATGAGCAGTTCTTC
>NA|TRBV7-8|TRBJ1-1|NA
CASSQNMNTEAFF
TGTGCCAGCAGCCAAAACATGAACACTGAAGCTTTCTTT
>once|TRBV5-1|TRBJ2-6|TRBD1
CASSLTGASSGANVLTF
TGCGCCAGCAGCCTGACAGGGGCCAGCTCTGGGGCCAACGTCCTGACTTTC
>few|TRBV7-2|TRBJ2-7|TRBD2
CASSLEGSGGRAYEQYF
TGTGCCAGCAGCTTAGAAGGTAGCGGGGGACGTGCCTACGAGCAGTACTTC
>NA|TRBV3-1/TRBV3-2|TRBJ1-1|NA
CASSTGPLGAAFF
TGTGCCAGCAGCACTGGGCCATTGGGTGCAGCTTTCTTT
>once|TRBV5-6|TRBJ2-1|NA
CASSTDGGRRNEQFF
TGTGCCAGCAGCACGGACGGGGGGCGTCGGAATGAGCAGTTCTTC
>NA|TRBV2|TRBJ2-1|TRBD1
CASGQGIDEQFF
TGTGCCAGCGGACAGGGGATTGATGAGCAGTTCTTC
>NA|TRBV30|TRBJ2-2|NA
CAWSPTNTGELFF
TGTGCCTGGAGTCCAACAAACACCGGGGAGCTGTTTTTT
>NA|TRBV7-3|TRBJ1-6|NA
CASSSQYNSPLHF
TGTGCCAGCAGCTCTCAGTATAATTCACCCCTCCACTTT
>NA|TRBV11-1|TRBJ2-1|TRBD2
CASSMTSGGYNEQFF
TGTGCCAGCAGCATGACTAGCGGGGGCTACAATGAGCAGTTCTTC
>once|TRBV5-1|TRBJ2-5|TRBD2
CASSLGLAGGLSETQYF
TGCGCCAGCAGCTTGGGACTAGCGGGGGGTCTAAGTGAGACCCAGTACTTC
>NA|TRBV7-9|TRBJ2-2|NA
CASSFKYSTNTGELFF
TGTGCCAGCAGCTTTAAATACAGTACGAACACCGGGGAGCTGTTTTTT
>once|TRBV2|TRBJ2-5|TRBD2
CASSEGDSGGGETQYF
TGTGCCAGCAGTGAAGGGGATAGCGGGGGTGGAGAGACCCAGTACTTC
>NA|TRBV9|TRBJ2-3|NA
CASSRSSDLTDTQYF
TGTGCCAGCAGCCGTAGCAGTGACCTGACAGATACGCAGTATTTT
>many|TRBV5-4|TRBJ1-1|NA
CASSLATGRPEAFF
TGTGCCAGCAGCTTGGCCACGGGGAGGCCTGAAGCTTTCTTT
>NA|TRBV30|TRBJ2-5|NA
CAWSGGLQETQYF
TGTGCCTGGAGTGGTGGGCTACAAGAGACCCAGTACTTC
>NA|TRBV6-2/TRBV6-3|TRBJ2-7|TRBD1
CASSGQGMGEQYF
TGTGCCAGCAGCGGACAGGGGATGGGCGAGCAGTACTTC
>NA|TRBV18|TRBJ2-7|TRBD1
CASSPGTGGRYEQYF
TGTGCCAGCTCACCGGGGACAGGGGGCAGGTACGAGCAGTACTTC
>NA|TRBV11-3|TRBJ1-1|NA
CASRGLNTEAFF
TGTGCCAGCCGGGGTCTGAACACTGAAGCTTTCTTT